This T cell receptor beta chain was captured by sequencing in a study of CD8 T cells in ankylosing spondylitis. The study's findings and limits: Clones linked to disease were reported to show significant enrichment in matched ankylosing spondylitis synovial fluid. Among TCR beta sequences, a motif of several highly homologous variants appeared characteristic of ankylosing spondylitis blood. Earlier reports found some motif variants in synovial fluid and blood in reactive arthritis.

Germline lookup yields CDR1 SEHNR and CDR2 FQNEAQ (reference sequence). The V and J ends lost 5 bases and 4 bases respectively, with 14 bases between them. This CDR3 region has 15 residues. TCR beta libraries were made by quantitative 5'-RACE with molecular barcodes. TCRdb re-analysed the 5' RACE reads in MiXCR, keeping a single row per CDR3 protein. The table records about 500,000 distinct CDR3 sequences, about 5.4% of them present only once. This clonotype was counted many times. Its antigen remains unidentified. The sample comprised blood, either unsorted or a sorted T cell fraction (not recorded which). The receptor comes from a male donor with ankylosing spondylitis. The chain links TRBV7-9 to TRBJ2-2; D unclear. The CDR3 DNA sequence: TGTGCCAGCAGCCCCTCTTCATCGGGCACCGGGGAGCTGTTTTTT. As protein: CASSPSSSGTGELFF. Based on the CDR3 plus reference TRBV7-9 and TRBJ2-2, the full variable domain is DTGVSQNPRHKITKRGQNVTFRCDPISEHNRLYWYRQTLGQGPEFLTYFQNEAQLEKSRLLSDRFSAERPKGSFSTLEIQRTEQGDSAMYLCASSPSSSGTGELFFGEGSRLTVL.